What follows are 3 T cell receptor beta chains derived from one specimen sequenced in a study of T-cell reconstitution after alpha-beta-depleted transplantation in children. Unique molecular identifiers tagged the TCRbeta library. A single record per CDR3 protein comes from TCRdb applying MiXCR to the PCR reads. The table has 250,000 to 300,000 distinct CDR3 sequences, 10% seen once. Sequenced here: PBMCs, sampled before TCRalphabeta/CD19-depleted stem cell transplant. These receptors were obtained from a boy in the first two years of life with acute myeloid leukemia, due to receive a stem cell transplant.

The chain couples TRBV12-3 or TRBV12-4 to TRBJ1-5; perhaps TRBD1 as D (6 bases). The germline V and J ends were trimmed by 6 bases and 5 bases, with 17 bases remaining between them. The CDR3 consists of 15 residues. The CDR3 loop reads CASSRGQRRYQPQHF. In DNA form, the CDR3 reads TGTGCCAGCAGCCGAGGACAGCGACGGTATCAGCCCCAGCATTTT.

This clonotype was detected many times. This chain links TRBV7-2 with TRBJ2-7; tentative D call: TRBD1 (6 bases). Trimming cost V 1 base and J 4 bases, with 14 bases left between them. The CDR3 spans 15 residues. Per the germline V gene, CDR1 is SGHTA and CDR2 is FQGNSA. CDR3 amino acids: CASSLDPGVIYEQYF. The CDR3 region has the DNA TGTGCCAGCAGCTTAGACCCAGGGGTGATATACGAGCAGTACTTC.

This clonotype has at least ten counts. The chain has TRBV3-1 and TRBJ1-3; 7 bases are shared with TRBD1. This CDR3 region has 14 residues. Germline trimming cut 3 bases from V and 7 bases from J; bases unmatched to any gene: 6. CDR1 LGHDT and CDR2 YNNKEL come from the germline V gene (reference sequence). The CDR3 is CASSQDRHGNTIYF. In nucleotides, the CDR3 is TGTGCCAGCAGCCAGGACAGGCACGGGAACACCATATATTTT. The full variable domain, its missing parts supplied by reference TRBV3-1 and TRBJ1-3, is DTAVSQTPKYLVTQMGNDKSIKCEQNLGHDTMYWYKQDSKKFLKIMFSYNNKELIINETVPNRFSPKSPDKAHLNLHINSLELGDSAVYFCASSQDRHGNTIYFGEGSWLTVV.